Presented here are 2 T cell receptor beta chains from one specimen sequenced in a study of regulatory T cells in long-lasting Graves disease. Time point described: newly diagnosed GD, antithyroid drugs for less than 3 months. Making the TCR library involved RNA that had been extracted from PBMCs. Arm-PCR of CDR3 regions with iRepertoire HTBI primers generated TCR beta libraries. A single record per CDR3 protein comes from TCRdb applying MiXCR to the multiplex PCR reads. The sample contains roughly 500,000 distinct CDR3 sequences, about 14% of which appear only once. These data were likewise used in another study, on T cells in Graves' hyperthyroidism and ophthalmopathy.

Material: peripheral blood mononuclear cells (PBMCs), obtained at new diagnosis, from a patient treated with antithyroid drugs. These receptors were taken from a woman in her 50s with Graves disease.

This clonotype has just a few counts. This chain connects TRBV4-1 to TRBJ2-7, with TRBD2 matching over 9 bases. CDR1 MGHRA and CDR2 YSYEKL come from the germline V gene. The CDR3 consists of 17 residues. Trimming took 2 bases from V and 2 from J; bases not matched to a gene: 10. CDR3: CASSQPGGASGTYEQYF. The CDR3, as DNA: TGCGCCAGCAGCCAACCCGGTGGGGCTAGCGGGACCTACGAGCAGTACTTC.

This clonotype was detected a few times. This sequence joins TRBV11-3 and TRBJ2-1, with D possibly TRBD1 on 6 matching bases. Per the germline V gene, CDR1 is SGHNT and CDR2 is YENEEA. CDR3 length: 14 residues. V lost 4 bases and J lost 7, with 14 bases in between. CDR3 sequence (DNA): TGTGCCAGCAGCTCCAACAGGGTCTCGAATGAGCAGTTCTTC. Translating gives CASSSNRVSNEQFF.